The rows below give T cell receptor beta chains drawn from one sample of a study of CXCR3-negative and CXCR3-positive naive CD8 T cells. TCRdb reworked the 5' RACE reads into one entry per CDR3 protein, no DNA. This table holds tens of thousands of distinct CDR3 sequences. Sequenced sample: memory CD8+ T cells from blood. The source of these receptors is a human donor in good health. Some clones in this sample may be carry-over from other donors' samples. Each CDR3 is given with its conserved first and last residue. Clone size is shown for a subset of rows, as once, few, many or a class of expanded clone.

TRBV11-1	-	TRBJ2-1	17	CASSLGFRIAGESEQFF
TRBV6-1	medium-sized	TRBJ2-1	15	CASSETIAGGNEQFF
TRBV25-1	-	TRBJ1-2	15	CASSGGLGAGYGYTF
TRBV7-2	-	TRBJ2-1	18	CASSLKERTTFSYNEQFF
TRBV29-1	-	TRBJ2-7	13	CSVAGTSSYEQYF
TRBV7-2	-	TRBJ2-1	11	CASSPYNEQFF
TRBV23-1	-	TRBJ2-7	13	CASSHRSSDEQYF
TRBV5-1	-	TRBJ2-7	16	CASSPDYLTSSYEQYF
TRBV5-1	-	TRBJ2-7	14	CASSLASGSYEQYF
TRBV7-9	-	TRBJ2-1	15	CASSLVQGSYNEQFF
TRBV15	-	TRBJ2-7	14	CATSRDPEHYEQYF
TRBV7-9	-	TRBJ2-3	15	CASSLTSGVKDTQYF
TRBV7-2	-	TRBJ2-7	17	CASSSKWGDSYSYEQYF
TRBV28	-	TRBJ2-2	15	CASSFPPAVTGELFF
TRBV12-3/TRBV12-4	-	TRBJ2-5	15	CASGGGDAPKETQYF
TRBV7-9	-	TRBJ2-3	18	CASSPLPGQGRSTDTQYF
TRBV29-1	-	TRBJ2-7	15	CSVESGLAGTYEQYF
TRBV6-2/TRBV6-3	-	TRBJ2-1	14	CASSLSGGASEQFF
TRBV7-9	-	TRBJ1-2	12	CASSSTGRSYTF
TRBV7-9	-	TRBJ2-3	14	CASREGGSTDTQYF
TRBV28	-	TRBJ1-2	17	CASSLRGESKANYGYTF
TRBV9	-	TRBJ2-3	17	CASSEGEKAWRTDTQYF
TRBV6-4	-	TRBJ2-2	15	CASSESGVNTGELFF
TRBV7-9	-	TRBJ2-7	19	CASSSTIRGTDIPSYEQYF
TRBV6-2/TRBV6-3	-	TRBJ2-2	20	CASSYSGLAGAPLNTGELFF
TRBV27	-	TRBJ1-1	13	CASRPQGNTEAFF
TRBV7-2	-	TRBJ2-1	19	CASSFYMMDLGQIYNEQFF
TRBV6-2/TRBV6-3	-	TRBJ2-1	14	CASSPPGQGNEQFF
TRBV20-1	-	TRBJ2-7	13	CSARARDGYEQYF
TRBV6-1	-	TRBJ2-7	13	CASGTRLSYEQYF
TRBV6-6	-	TRBJ1-4	14	CASYQGAIREKLFF
TRBV28	-	TRBJ2-7	16	CASSLTWGESSYEQYF
TRBV7-9	-	TRBJ2-7	19	CASSSLLSSAGASTYEQYF
TRBV6-2/TRBV6-3	-	TRBJ1-1	15	CASNAGGEVGAEAFF
TRBV9	-	TRBJ2-7	13	CASSVGTAYEQYF
TRBV14	-	TRBJ2-7	14	CASSPAGVSYEQYF
TRBV10-3	medium-sized	TRBJ2-7	15	CAISEQTGSGDEQYF
TRBV6-1	-	TRBJ2-1	13	CASSGAYSNEQFF
TRBV29-1	-	TRBJ1-1	13	CSVDDRKNTEAFF
TRBV29-1	-	TRBJ2-1	17	CSFEDRGLAGGGNEQFF
TRBV6-5	-	TRBJ2-2	16	CASNFNEGPNTGELFF
TRBV7-9	-	TRBJ2-2	15	CASSNSQLVAGELFF
TRBV29-1	-	TRBJ2-1	16	CSVVGVGGDPYNEQFF
TRBV12-3/TRBV12-4	-	TRBJ2-2	13	CASSFSSAGELFF
TRBV20-1	medium-sized	TRBJ1-1	13	CSARDSGITEAFF